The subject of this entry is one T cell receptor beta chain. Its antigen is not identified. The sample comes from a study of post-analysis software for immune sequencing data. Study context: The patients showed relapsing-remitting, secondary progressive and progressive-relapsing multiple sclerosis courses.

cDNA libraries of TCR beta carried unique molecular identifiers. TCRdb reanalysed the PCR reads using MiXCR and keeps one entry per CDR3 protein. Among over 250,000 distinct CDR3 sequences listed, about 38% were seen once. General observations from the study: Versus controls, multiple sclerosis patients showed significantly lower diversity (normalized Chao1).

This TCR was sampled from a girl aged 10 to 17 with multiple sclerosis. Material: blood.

CDR3 sequence reads: CARRRGGRMRNSPLHF. Here the CDR3 DNA reads TGTGCCAGAAGGAGAGGGGGGCGCATGCGGAATTCACCCCTCCACTTT. The chain links TRBV21-1 to TRBJ1-6; TRBD1, as called in the table, went unchecked against the DNA. TRBV21-1 is a pseudogene segment. The CDR3 has 16 amino acids.